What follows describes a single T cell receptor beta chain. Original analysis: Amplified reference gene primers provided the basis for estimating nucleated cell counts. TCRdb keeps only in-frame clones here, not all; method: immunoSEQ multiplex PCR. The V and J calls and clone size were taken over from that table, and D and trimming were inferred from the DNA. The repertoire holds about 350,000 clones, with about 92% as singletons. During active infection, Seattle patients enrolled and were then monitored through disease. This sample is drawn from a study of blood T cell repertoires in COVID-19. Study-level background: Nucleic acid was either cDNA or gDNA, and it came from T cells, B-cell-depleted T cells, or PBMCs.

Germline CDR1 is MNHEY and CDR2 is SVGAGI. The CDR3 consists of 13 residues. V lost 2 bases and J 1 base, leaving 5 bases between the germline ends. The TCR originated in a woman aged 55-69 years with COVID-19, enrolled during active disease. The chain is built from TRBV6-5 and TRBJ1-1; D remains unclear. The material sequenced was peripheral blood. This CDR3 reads CASSYAANTEAFF. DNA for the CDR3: TGTGCCAGCAGTTACGCGGCGAACACTGAAGCTTTCTTT.